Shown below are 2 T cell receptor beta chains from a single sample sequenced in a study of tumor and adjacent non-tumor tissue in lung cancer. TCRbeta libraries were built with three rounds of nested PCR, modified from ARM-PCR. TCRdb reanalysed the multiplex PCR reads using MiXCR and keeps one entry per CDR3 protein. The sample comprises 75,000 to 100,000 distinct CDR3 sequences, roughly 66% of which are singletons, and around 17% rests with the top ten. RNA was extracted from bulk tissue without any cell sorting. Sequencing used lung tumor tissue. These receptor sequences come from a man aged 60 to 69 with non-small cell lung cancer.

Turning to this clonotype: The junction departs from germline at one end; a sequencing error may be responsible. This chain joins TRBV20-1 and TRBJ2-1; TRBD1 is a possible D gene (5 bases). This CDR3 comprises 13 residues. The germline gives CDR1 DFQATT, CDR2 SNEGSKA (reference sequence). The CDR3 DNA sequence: TGCAGTGCTAGAGAGACTCAACAGGTTGAGCAGCTCTTC. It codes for CSARETQQVEQLF.

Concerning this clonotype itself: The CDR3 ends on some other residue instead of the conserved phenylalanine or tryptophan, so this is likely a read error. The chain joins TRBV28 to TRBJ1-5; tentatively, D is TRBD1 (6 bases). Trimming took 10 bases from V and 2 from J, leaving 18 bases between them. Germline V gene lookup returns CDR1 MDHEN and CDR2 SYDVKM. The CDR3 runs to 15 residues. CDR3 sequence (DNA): TGTGCCACGACCCAGACAGGAGTAGGCAATCAGCCCCAGCATCTT. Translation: CATTQTGVGNQPQHL.